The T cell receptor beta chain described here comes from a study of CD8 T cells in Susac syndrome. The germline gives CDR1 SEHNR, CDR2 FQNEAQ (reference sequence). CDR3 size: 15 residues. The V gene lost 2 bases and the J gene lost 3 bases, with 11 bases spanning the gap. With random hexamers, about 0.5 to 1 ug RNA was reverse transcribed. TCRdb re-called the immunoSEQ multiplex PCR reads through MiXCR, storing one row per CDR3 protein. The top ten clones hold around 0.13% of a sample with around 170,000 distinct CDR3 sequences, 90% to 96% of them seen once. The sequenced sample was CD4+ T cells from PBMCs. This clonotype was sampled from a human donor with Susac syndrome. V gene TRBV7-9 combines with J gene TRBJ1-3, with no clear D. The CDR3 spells CASSLSSAVGNTIYF. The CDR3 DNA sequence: TGTGCCAGCAGCTTATCATCCGCGGTTGGAAACACCATATATTTT.